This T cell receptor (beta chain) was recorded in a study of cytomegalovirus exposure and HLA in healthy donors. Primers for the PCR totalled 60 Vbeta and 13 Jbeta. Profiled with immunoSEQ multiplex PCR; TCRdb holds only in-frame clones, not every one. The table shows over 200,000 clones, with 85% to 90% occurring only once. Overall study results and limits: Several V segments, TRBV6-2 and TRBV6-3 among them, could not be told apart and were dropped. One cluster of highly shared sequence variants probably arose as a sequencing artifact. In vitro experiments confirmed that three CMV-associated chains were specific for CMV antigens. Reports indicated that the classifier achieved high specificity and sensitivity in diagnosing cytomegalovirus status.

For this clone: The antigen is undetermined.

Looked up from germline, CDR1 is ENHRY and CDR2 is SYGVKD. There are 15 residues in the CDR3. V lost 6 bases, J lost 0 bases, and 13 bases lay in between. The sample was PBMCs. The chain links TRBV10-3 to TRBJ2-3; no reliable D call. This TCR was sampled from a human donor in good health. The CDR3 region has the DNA TGTGCCATCAGGACTGAACTCCTAAGCACAGATACGCAGTATTTT. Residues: CAIRTELLSTDTQYF.